These 31 T cell receptor beta chains originate from one sample sequenced in a study of siplizumab effects on memory and regulatory T cells. Profiling relied on immunoSEQ multiplex PCR, and the TCRdb table lists in-frame clones only, not all of them. The sample carries about 120,000 clones, around 93% recorded once. What was sequenced was non-Treg CD4+ T cells sorted from blood. The receptors derive from a human donor in good health.

The table lists this clone with a count of one. This rearrangement joins TRBV23-1 to TRBJ2-5; 12 nucleotides align to TRBD1. TRBV23-1 is an ORF for which the function is uncertain. Unmatched junction bases numbered 5, after V lost 4 bases and J lost 5 bases. The CDR3 extends over 15 amino acids. The CDR3 protein is CASSLGDRGRETQYF. The CDR3 DNA is TGCGCCAGCAGTCTAGGGGACAGGGGGCGGGAGACCCAGTACTTC.

This chain joins TRBV11-2 and TRBJ2-6; 7 bases are shared with TRBD1. V lost 0 bases to trimming and J lost 3 bases; unmatched junction nucleotides: 2. This CDR3 has 16 amino acids. CDR1 is SGHAT, CDR2 FQNNGV, per germline. The DNA of the CDR3 is TGTGCCAGCAGCTTAGAGACAGGGATTGGGGCCAACGTCCTGACTTTC. Translated, it gives CASSLETGIGANVLTF.

The V and J genes are TRBV18 and TRBJ2-1, with D unclear. Germline V lookup: CDR1 KGHSH, CDR2 LQKENI. V lost 3 bases, J lost 5 bases, and 5 bases lay in between. The CDR3 sequence is 12 residues long. The CDR3 DNA sequence: TGTGCCAGCTCACCGGCAAACAATGAGCAGTTCTTC. Its protein product is CASSPANNEQFF.

J is TRBJ1-2 and V is TRBV6-6; D unresolved. The V and J ends lost 2 bases and 2 bases respectively, with 6 bases between them. The CDR3 runs 13 residues. Germline assignment: CDR1 MNHNY and CDR2 SVGAGI (reference sequence). The CDR3 reads CASSYGENYGYTF. The CDR3 DNA sequence: TGTGCCAGCAGTTACGGGGAGAACTATGGCTACACCTTC.

The J gene is TRBJ1-2, the V gene TRBV6-6; D is unclear. The germline V gene encodes CDR1 MNHNY and CDR2 SVGAGI (reference sequence). Deletions cut 5 bases from V and 8 bases from J, with 15 bases between. There are 13 residues in the CDR3. The CDR3 bases are TGTGCCAGCAGTGGGAGTTGGCGCGGAGGCTACACCTTC. It specifies CASSGSWRGGYTF.

The chain links TRBV6-1 to TRBJ1-1, with a weak D call TRBD1 (5 bases). V lost 4 bases, J lost 7 bases, and 19 bases lay in between. The CDR3 is 15 amino acids. The germline gives CDR1 MNHNS, CDR2 SASEGT. DNA of the CDR3: TGTGCCAGCAGTGGAATGGGACGCCGGGAAGGTGAAGCTTTCTTT. Its translation: CASSGMGRREGEAFF.

The rearrangement uses TRBV9 and TRBJ1-3; possibly TRBD1 for D (5 bases). V gave up 0 bases and J gave up 0 bases, with 13 bases separating them. The CDR3 contains 17 residues. The germline V gene encodes CDR1 SGDLS and CDR2 YYNGEE. The CDR3 sequence: CASSVAWAGLSGNTIYF. The DNA for the CDR3 is TGTGCCAGCAGCGTAGCCTGGGCAGGGCTCTCTGGAAACACCATATATTTT.

The chain uses TRBV23-1 and TRBJ1-5; D is perhaps TRBD1 (6 bases). TRBV23-1 is an ORF; its function is uncertain. This CDR3 has 15 residues. Trimming removed 2 bases at V and 5 bases at J, with 13 bases between. The DNA of the CDR3 is TGCGCCAGCAGTCAACGGGGACAAGAAGATCAGCCCCAGCATTTT. This gives the protein CASSQRGQEDQPQHF.

The chain couples TRBV27 to TRBJ1-3; maybe TRBD1 (6 bases). V was cut by 6 bases and J by 4 bases, with 13 bases left in between. The CDR3 sequence is 14 residues long. Germline CDR1 is MNHEY and CDR2 is SMNVEV (reference sequence). CDR3 coding DNA: TGTGCCAGCAGGCAAACAGGGATCGGAAACACCATATATTTT. It translates to CASRQTGIGNTIYF.

The V gene is TRBV12-5, the J gene TRBJ2-1; D is perhaps TRBD1 or TRBD2 (5 bases each). The ends were cut back, 2 bases at V and 9 bases at J, with 14 bases in the middle. Germline CDR1 is LGHNT and CDR2 is FRNRAP. The CDR3 loop spans 14 amino acids. CDR3: CASGLPPQRGEQFF. CDR3 coding DNA: TGTGCTAGTGGTTTGCCCCCTCAGAGGGGTGAGCAGTTCTTC.

The chain employs TRBV19 and TRBJ1-6, with D hard to call. CDR1 and CDR2 (germline): LNHDA, SQIVND (reference sequence). Trimming shortened V by 1 base and J by 8 bases, and 12 bases separated the two germline ends. This CDR3 region has 15 residues. CDR3 sequence: CASSIGPSVDSPLHF. CDR3 sequence (DNA): TGTGCCAGTAGTATAGGCCCGAGTGTCGATTCACCCCTCCACTTT.

V is TRBV27 and J is TRBJ1-1, with no clear D. This CDR3 has 13 amino acids. In germline, CDR1 is MNHEY, CDR2 SMNVEV (reference sequence). V lost 3 bases, J lost 1 base, and 6 bases lay in between. Here the CDR3 DNA reads TGTGCCAGCAGTTTCTCCAAGAACACTGAAGCTTTCTTT. This encodes CASSFSKNTEAFF.

CDR3 in amino acids: CASSEASGGEGEQYF. The CDR3 DNA is TGTGCCAGCAGTGAAGCGTCCGGGGGTGAGGGCGAGCAGTACTTC. V is TRBV6-1 and J is TRBJ2-7; tentatively, D is TRBD2 (6 bases). Between the trimmed V and J ends, which lost 0 bases and 6 bases, there was a span of 15 bases. Germline CDR1 and CDR2: MNHNS and SASEGT. The CDR3 sequence is 15 residues long.

This chain links TRBV5-6 with TRBJ2-3, with 8 bases aligning to TRBD2. Trimming cost V 5 bases and J 6 bases; bases outside gene matches: 11. Germline V gene sequence: CDR1 SGHDT, CDR2 YYEEEE. CDR3 length equals 15 residues. DNA for the CDR3: TGTGCCAGCAGTTTTCCTCGGGGGGGCCGGGATACGCAGTATTTT. Its translation is CASSFPRGGRDTQYF.

The chain links TRBV7-2 to TRBJ2-5; tentatively, D is TRBD1 (5 bases). Germline assignment: CDR1 SGHTA and CDR2 FQGNSA. V was trimmed by 5 bases and J by 9 bases, leaving 13 bases between them. The CDR3 runs 12 residues. CDR3: CASSLGPRAQYF. For the CDR3, the DNA is TGTGCCAGCAGCCTAGGGCCCAGGGCCCAGTACTTC.

The chain carries TRBV10-3 and TRBJ1-2; 9 nucleotides line up with TRBD1. Germline CDR1 is ENHRY and CDR2 is SYGVKD. The length of the CDR3 is 14 residues. Unmatched junction bases numbered 6, after V lost 7 bases and J lost 3 bases. The CDR3 spells CAINKQGADYGYTF. Written as DNA, the CDR3 is TGTGCCATCAATAAACAGGGGGCAGACTATGGCTACACCTTC.

The gene calls are TRBV10-1 and TRBJ2-3, with 10 bases identical to TRBD1. Germline V gene lookup returns CDR1 WNHNN and CDR2 SYGVQD (reference sequence). V lost 7 bases to trimming and J lost 4 bases; unmatched junction nucleotides: 5. This CDR3 spans 14 amino acids. The CDR3 sequence: CASNRDRGADTQYF. As DNA, the CDR3 is TGCGCCAGCAACCGGGACAGGGGCGCAGATACGCAGTATTTT.

This chain joins TRBV28 and TRBJ2-7, with 9 bases identical to TRBD1. The junction had 10 bases not matched to a gene; V was cut back by 1 base and J by 6 bases. The germline V gene has CDR1 MDHEN and CDR2 SYDVKM. The CDR3 is made up of 16 amino acids. The CDR3 reads CASSLYGGQGSGEQYF. The CDR3 DNA reads TGTGCCAGCAGTTTATATGGGGGACAGGGAAGCGGCGAGCAGTACTTC.

The chain recombines TRBV6-1 with TRBJ2-5; 8 bases are shared with TRBD2. Germline lookup yields CDR1 MNHNS and CDR2 SASEGT. V lost 6 bases to trimming and J lost 5 bases; unmatched junction nucleotides: 8. This CDR3 has 14 residues. Here the CDR3 DNA reads TGTGCCAGCAGCACCGGGGGGGCCGAGGAGACCCAGTACTTC. Translation: CASSTGGAEETQYF.

This rearrangement joins TRBV5-1 to TRBJ2-1, with D perhaps matching TRBD2 (5 bases). The CDR3 length is 16 residues. V was clipped by 4 bases and J by 9 bases, with 23 bases between them. Looked up from germline, CDR1 is SGHRS and CDR2 is YFSETQ. The CDR3, as DNA: TGCGCCAGCAGCCTCGCCGTGGGCGGGTTGAATGGTGAGCAGTTCTTC. Its translation: CASSLAVGGLNGEQFF.

The chain carries TRBV5-8 and TRBJ1-4, with D unclear. Between the trimmed V and J ends, which lost 0 bases and 4 bases, there was a span of 16 bases. Germline values: CDR1 SGHTS, CDR2 YDEGEE. The length of the CDR3 is 17 residues. For the CDR3, the DNA is TGTGCCAGCAGCTTGGGGGGTAGGGCCCGTGGTAATGAAAAACTGTTTTTT. Translated, it gives CASSLGGRARGNEKLFF.

Details on this clone: Other DNA sequences of this sample code for an identical CDR3. The rearrangement uses TRBV30 and TRBJ1-3, with D tentatively TRBD1 (6 bases). The CDR3 has 15 residues. The V end lost 1 base, the J end lost 2 bases, and 12 bases lay between the germline ends. Germline CDR1 and CDR2: GTSNPN and SVGIG (reference sequence). The CDR3 bases are TGTGCCTGGAGTGGTGGACAGCTAACTGGAAACACCATATATTTT. Protein: CAWSGGQLTGNTIYF.

The chain uses TRBV19 and TRBJ2-7; D remains unclear. This CDR3 contains 12 residues. CDR1 and CDR2 (germline): LNHDA, SQIVND (reference sequence). The V gene lost 5 bases and the J gene lost 6 bases, with 11 bases spanning the gap. Here the CDR3 DNA reads TGTGCCAGTAGTCCGAGTTTTGGCGAGCAGTACTTC. Its protein is CASSPSFGEQYF.

The chain couples TRBV11-2 to TRBJ2-5; D possibly matches TRBD1 or TRBD2 (5 bases each). The CDR3 has 15 residues. The germline CDR1 and CDR2 sequences are SGHAT and FQNNGV. The V and J ends lost 5 bases and 3 bases respectively, with 16 bases between them. The CDR3 region has the DNA TGTGCCAGCAGCATTGGGACCATAGAAAAAGAGACCCAGTACTTC. Encoded protein: CASSIGTIEKETQYF.

A note on this clone: The identical CDR3 is also encoded by other nucleotide sequences in the sample. The chain couples TRBV19 to TRBJ1-1, with D perhaps TRBD1 (5 bases). The CDR3 loop spans 15 amino acids. The germline V gene has CDR1 LNHDA and CDR2 SQIVND (reference sequence). Trimming took off 6 bases at V and 5 bases at J, with 19 bases between the two ends. In DNA, the CDR3 is TGTGCCAGTAGAGCCACATGGGGGAGAGGGACTGAAGCTTTCTTT. This translates into CASRATWGRGTEAFF.

The table lists this clone with a count of one. This chain joins TRBV15 and TRBJ2-5; perhaps TRBD2 as D (5 bases). The germline gives CDR1 LNHNV, CDR2 YYDKDF (reference sequence). The V and J ends lost 0 bases and 5 bases respectively, with 10 bases between them. The CDR3 sequence is 14 residues long. CDR3 sequence: CATSRDHRRETQYF. In DNA form, the CDR3 reads TGTGCCACCAGCAGAGATCATAGGAGGGAGACCCAGTACTTC. The full variable domain, with the rest looked up from reference TRBV15 and TRBJ2-5, is DAMVIQNPRYQVTQFGKPVTLSCSQTLNHNVMYWYQQKSSQAPKLLFHYYDKDFNNEADTPDNFQSRRPNTSFCFLDIRSPGLGDTAMYLCATSRDHRRETQYFGPGTRLLVL.

V and J are TRBV5-5 and TRBJ2-7, with D possibly matching TRBD1 (6 bases). The CDR3 contains 16 residues. V lost 1 base and J lost 2, with 16 bases in between. Germline V lookup: CDR1 SGHKS, CDR2 YYEKEE (reference sequence). The chain's CDR3 is CASSLTDGTSPYEQYF. CDR3 DNA sequence: TGTGCCAGCAGCTTGACTGACGGGACATCACCCTACGAGCAGTACTTC. The variable domain in full, completed from reference TRBV5-5 and TRBJ2-7, reads DAGVTQSPTHLIKTRGQQVTLRCSPISGHKSVSWYQQVLGQGPQFIFQYYEKEERGRGNFPDRFSARQFPNYSSELNVNALLLGDSALYLCASSLTDGTSPYEQYFGPGTRLTVT.

About this clone: At one of its ends the junction is not consistent with the germline gene, which may arise from a read error. V and J are TRBV20-1 and TRBJ1-1; perhaps TRBD1 as D (6 bases). The germline gives CDR1 DFQATT, CDR2 SNEGSKA (reference sequence). The CDR3 length is 8 residues. Here the CDR3 reads CSAPDRRF. CDR3 DNA: TGCAGTGCGCCGGACAGACGATTT.

The chain uses TRBV7-3 and TRBJ2-3, with TRBD1 as a possible D gene (6 bases). The V gene lost 3 bases and the J gene lost 7 bases, with 17 bases spanning the gap. Germline values: CDR1 SGHTA, CDR2 FQGTGA. CDR3 length equals 15 residues. The CDR3 DNA reads TGTGCCAGCAGCTTGGCAGGGGCCTTCTGGAATACGCAGTATTTT. This sequence encodes CASSLAGAFWNTQYF.

This chain joins TRBV6-5 and TRBJ2-7; the D is unclear. This CDR3 is 13 amino acids long. Trimming shortened V by 1 base and J by 3 bases, and 7 bases separated the two germline ends. Per germline, CDR1 MNHEY and CDR2 SVGAGI. CDR3 coding DNA: TGTGCCAGCAGTTACTGGCAGAACTACGAGCAGTACTTC. Amino acids: CASSYWQNYEQYF.

The CDR3 nucleotides read TGTGCCACGACAGGCACGAACTATGGCTACACCTTC. It specifies CATTGTNYGYTF. V and J are TRBV10-3 and TRBJ1-2, with D maybe TRBD1 (6 bases). The CDR3 extends over 12 amino acids. Trimming took off 10 bases at V and 2 bases at J, with 11 bases between the two ends. The germline gives CDR1 ENHRY, CDR2 SYGVKD.